The 17 T cell receptor beta chains in this list originate from one sample, sequenced in a study of human T cells and chemical hapten exposure. The total RNA was obtained from whole blood that was not fractionated. TCRdb re-called the 5' RACE reads through MiXCR, storing one row per CDR3 protein. Of roughly 81,000 distinct CDR3 sequences listed, 15% were seen once; the top ten hold over 6.5%. These receptors came from a female donor in good health.

V usage is TRBV28 and J usage is TRBJ1-6; 7 bases line up with TRBD1. After removal of 6 bases from V and 8 bases from J, the junction contained 13 bases not matched to a gene. CDR3 length: 16 residues. The germline V gene has CDR1 MDHEN and CDR2 SYDVKM. The CDR3, as DNA: TGTGCCAGCAGGCGCCGGGACAGCTCATGGGATTCACCCCTCCACTTT. This translates into CASRRRDSSWDSPLHF.

This clonotype turned up a few times. This rearrangement joins TRBV12-3 or TRBV12-4 to TRBJ1-5; D perhaps matches TRBD1 (6 bases). The CDR3 contains 13 residues. V was trimmed by 5 bases and J by 7 bases, leaving 12 bases between them. The CDR3 DNA reads TGTGCCAGCAGTCCAGGGGAGGGACAGCCCCAGCATTTT. Translating gives CASSPGEGQPQHF.

The V and J genes are TRBV6-2 or TRBV6-3 and TRBJ1-1; D uncertain. From germline, CDR1 is MNHEY and CDR2 SVGEGT. CDR3 length: 14 residues. The V end was cut by 0 bases, the J end by 7 bases, with 12 bases between. The CDR3 sequence: CASSYSSGRLEAFF. The CDR3 nucleotides are TGTGCCAGCAGTTACTCATCTGGCAGGCTTGAAGCTTTCTTT.

Many counts were recorded for this clonotype. The chain uses TRBV27 and TRBJ2-3; D gene unclear. Trimming shortened V by 5 bases and J by 3 bases, and 9 bases separated the two germline ends. The CDR3 spans 13 residues. The V gene's germline CDR1 is MNHEY and CDR2 SMNVEV (reference sequence). The CDR3 coding sequence is TGTGCCAGCAGTCTCACAAGGACAGATACGCAGTATTTT. This encodes CASSLTRTDTQYF.

This sequence joins TRBV28 and TRBJ1-5; TRBD1 matches 7 bases. Germline CDR1 and CDR2: MDHEN and SYDVKM. With 3 bases clipped from V and 4 bases from J, the junction kept 12 bases outside the gene matches. The CDR3 is made up of 17 amino acids. The CDR3 region has the DNA TGTGCCAGCAGTTTTTGGCTCAGGGACAGTTGGAATCAGCCCCAGCATTTT. It encodes CASSFWLRDSWNQPQHF.

The chain's CDR3 is CASSFSVMNTEAFF. The CDR3, as DNA: TGTGCCAGCAGTTTCTCTGTCATGAACACTGAAGCTTTCTTT. The chain links TRBV12-3 or TRBV12-4 to TRBJ1-1; D call uncertain. The CDR3 has 14 residues. V was clipped by 3 bases and J by 0 bases, with 8 bases between them.

This chain uses TRBV27 with TRBJ1-1; TRBD1 matches at 10 bases. This CDR3 contains 17 residues. Germline CDR1 is MNHEY and CDR2 is SMNVEV (reference sequence). V lost 6 bases to trimming and J lost 4 bases; unmatched junction nucleotides: 14. The CDR3 region is CASSTLDRGRTGTEAFF. CDR3 DNA: TGTGCCAGCAGCACCCTCGACAGGGGGCGGACGGGCACTGAAGCTTTCTTT.

This clonotype turned up a few times. The chain has TRBV19 and TRBJ1-5, with D perhaps matching TRBD1 (5 bases). This CDR3 is built from 15 residues. V lost 7 bases and J lost 2, with 15 bases in between. The germline CDR1 and CDR2 sequences are LNHDA and SQIVND (reference sequence). Written as DNA, the CDR3 is TGTGCCAGTACCCCAGACCGACAGCGCAATCAGCCCCAGCATTTT. This gives the protein CASTPDRQRNQPQHF.

The chain has TRBV10-3 and TRBJ2-2, with D unclear. The CDR3 runs 13 residues. The germline V gene encodes CDR1 ENHRY and CDR2 SYGVKD. The V end was cut by 7 bases, the J end by 1 base, with 7 bases between. The CDR3 DNA follows: TGTGCCATCACAGGAATGAACACCGGGGAGCTGTTTTTT. Its translation: CAITGMNTGELFF.

In its sample, this clonotype was seen a few times. This rearrangement joins TRBV6-4 to TRBJ2-2; either TRBD1 or TRBD2 may fit D (5 bases each). The CDR3 covers 15 residues. CDR1 and CDR2 from the germline V gene are MRHNA and SNTAGT. Trimming shortened V by 3 bases and J by 5 bases, and 13 bases separated the two germline ends. Written as DNA, the CDR3 is TGTGCCAGCAGTGAAGCCAGGGCGGGTACCGGGGAGCTGTTTTTT. Translation: CASSEARAGTGELFF.

The chain recombines TRBV6-1 with TRBJ1-1; 9 bases agree with TRBD1. This CDR3 comprises 15 residues. CDR1 is MNHNS, CDR2 SASEGT, per germline. The V segment lost 4 bases and the J segment 1 base; nucleotides outside the gene matches: 4. CDR3 sequence (DNA): TGTGCCAGCAGTGCAACGGGACAGGGGAACACTGAAGCTTTCTTT. This sequence encodes CASSATGQGNTEAFF.

The chain uses TRBV5-1 and TRBJ2-5; tentative D call: TRBD2 (6 bases). The CDR3 totals 14 residues. Trimming shortened V by 4 bases and J by 4 bases, and 14 bases separated the two germline ends. Germline V gene sequence: CDR1 SGHRS, CDR2 YFSETQ. CDR3 sequence reads: CASSLTRGGETQYF. The CDR3 DNA reads as TGCGCCAGCAGCCTGACTAGGGGCGGAGAGACCCAGTACTTC.

The chain carries TRBV15 and TRBJ1-5; TRBD1 matches at 9 bases. The V segment lost 1 base and the J segment 2 bases; nucleotides outside the gene matches: 12. The CDR3 length is 19 residues. Germline CDR1 reads LNHNV; CDR2 reads YYDKDF (reference sequence). The CDR3 is CATSRGTGGAGPGNQPQHF. The CDR3 DNA is TGTGCCACCAGCAGAGGCACAGGGGGCGCGGGTCCGGGCAATCAGCCCCAGCATTTT.

The chain carries TRBV10-3 and TRBJ1-6, with D unresolved. Germline V gene data show CDR1 as ENHRY and CDR2 as SYGVKD. V gave up 2 bases and J gave up 10 bases, with 6 bases separating them. This CDR3 spans 12 amino acids. CDR3 coding DNA: TGTGCCATCAGTGAGAAGGAATCACCCCTCCACTTT. Translating gives CAISEKESPLHF.

Turning to this clonotype: A much more abundant neighbour one base away suggests this may be a read error. Since the CDR3 does not end with the conserved phenylalanine or tryptophan, this likely comes from a read error. The V gene is TRBV10-3, the J gene TRBJ1-5; no reliable D call. The CDR3 extends over 12 amino acids. Trimming left V 2 bases short and J 4 bases short, with 3 bases between. The germline gives CDR1 ENHRY, CDR2 SYGVKD. CDR3 DNA sequence: TGTGCCATCAGTGAGCCGAATCAGCCCCAGCATCTT. Translated: CAISEPNQPQHL.

This clonotype appeared many times. The chain combines TRBV7-2 with TRBJ2-5, with 7 bases lining up with TRBD2. This CDR3 has 14 residues. Germline CDR1 and CDR2: SGHTA and FQGNSA. The V gene end was trimmed by 0 bases and the J gene end by 6 bases; junction bases not matched to a gene: 4. CDR3 loop: CASSLASGVKTQYF. In DNA form, the CDR3 reads TGTGCCAGCAGCTTAGCCAGCGGGGTAAAGACCCAGTACTTC.

This clonotype was detected only a few times. The CDR3 nucleotides read TGCGCCAGCAGCCGATCACAGGGACATAACGAAAAACTGTTTTTT. Translation: CASSRSQGHNEKLFF. The rearrangement links TRBV4-3 to TRBJ1-4, with D tentatively TRBD1 (6 bases). The length of the CDR3 is 15 residues. Trimming left V 4 bases short and J 8 bases short, with 17 bases between. Germline V gene data show CDR1 as LGHNA and CDR2 as YSLEER.